This T cell receptor beta chain comes out of a study of blood T cell repertoires in COVID-19. At the level of the study: The cDNA or gDNA used as material had been derived from T cells, B-cell-depleted T cells, or PBMCs.

V gave up 0 bases and J gave up 1 base, with 16 bases separating them. The CDR3 has 18 amino acids. Germline loops: CDR1 MNHNS, CDR2 SASEGT. Clinical history reported by participants formed the basis on which cohorts were assigned. Methods used by the authors: Reference gene primer amplification yielded estimated nucleated cell counts. Assay used: immunoSEQ multiplex PCR; TCRdb lists only in-frame clones, some missing. Clonal size and the V and J genes are those of that table, whereas D and trimming came from the DNA. The top ten clones hold 2% to 3% of a sample with under 350,000 clones, about 92% of them seen once.

This chain uses TRBV6-1 with TRBJ1-5; D may be TRBD1 (5 bases). The clonotype comes from a man aged 55 to 69 who had recovered from COVID-19. The sample consisted of PBMCs or T cells enriched from blood (not recorded which). CDR3 nucleotides: TGTGCCAGCAGTGAAGCGCGGGGCGGAACCGTAAGCAATCAGCCCCAGCATTTT. Translated, it gives CASSEARGGTVSNQPQHF.